The 18 T cell receptor beta chains given below trace back to one sample, sequenced in a study of cytomegalovirus exposure and HLA in healthy donors (TCRdb year 2017). Library preparation used the immunoSEQ multiplex PCR assay. For the multiplex PCR, a mixture combining 60 forward primers for TCR Vbeta segments and 13 reverse primers for TCR Jbeta segments was used. The immuneACCESS repertoire file appears here via TCRdb, limited to in-frame rearrangements. These files lack a portion of the clones; in checked studies, under half of the deficit traces to unresolved V genes, and the cause of the others is not known. Present in this sample are about 78,000 clones, approximately 72% of which were seen just once. Jointly, the top ten make up over 8.5% of the sample. Sequencing was performed on PBMCs. The receptors here all came from a woman between 35 and 50 years old in good health and CMV-seropositive.

The rearrangement uses TRBV15 and TRBJ1-1; D gene unclear. The CDR3 consists of 15 residues. V was shortened by 0 bases and J by 7 bases, with 15 bases between the two germline ends. Germline loops: CDR1 LNHNV, CDR2 YYDKDF (reference sequence). The CDR3 is CATSRDLYSRDEAFF. The CDR3 DNA reads TGTGCCACCAGCAGAGATCTTTACAGTCGAGATGAAGCTTTCTTT. Combining the CDR3 with reference TRBV15 and TRBJ1-1 gives the whole variable domain DAMVIQNPRYQVTQFGKPVTLSCSQTLNHNVMYWYQQKSSQAPKLLFHYYDKDFNNEADTPDNFQSRRPNTSFCFLDIRSPGLGDTAMYLCATSRDLYSRDEAFFGQGTRLTVV.

This clone was seen a few times. The V and J genes are TRBV30 and TRBJ1-1; weak D call: TRBD1 (5 bases). This CDR3 contains 13 residues. CDR1 GTSNPN and CDR2 SVGIG come from the germline V gene (reference sequence). V was pared by 2 bases and J by 13 bases, with 20 bases between. DNA for the CDR3: TGTGCCTGGAGTCCAGCGGGGGTCTTAAAGGGTTTCTTT. Protein: CAWSPAGVLKGFF.

This clone showed up just a few times. This sequence joins TRBV30 and TRBJ1-1, with 12 bases identical to TRBD1. The CDR3 spans 16 residues. Germline CDR1 reads GTSNPN; CDR2 reads SVGIG (reference sequence). J gave up 4 bases and V 3 bases, and 9 bases lay outside the gene matches. The CDR3 nucleotides are TGTGCCTGGAGCACCGGTGGGACAGGGGGCTTCACTGAAGCTTTCTTT. Its protein product is CAWSTGGTGGFTEAFF.

The rearrangement links TRBV11-2 to TRBJ1-1; no firm D call. The CDR3 is 15 residues long. Germline V gives CDR1 SGHAT, CDR2 FQNNGV. V shed 1 base and J shed 0 bases, with 9 bases lying between them. The CDR3 sequence: CASSLVLDMNTEAFF. The CDR3 DNA reads as TGTGCCAGCAGCTTAGTTCTCGACATGAACACTGAAGCTTTCTTT.

The rearrangement links TRBV5-6 to TRBJ1-2, with D tentatively TRBD1 (6 bases). V lost 4 bases to trimming and J lost 2 bases, with 21 bases between them. Germline lookup yields CDR1 SGHDT and CDR2 YYEEEE. CDR3 length: 17 residues. The CDR3 is CASSRRTAAIENYGYTF. The CDR3 DNA follows: TGTGCCAGCAGCCGCCGGACAGCGGCGATAGAGAACTATGGCTACACCTTC.

This chain connects TRBV9 to TRBJ2-1; D is undetermined. Germline V gene data show CDR1 as SGDLS and CDR2 as YYNGEE. Trimming stripped 0 bases from V and 7 bases from J, with 5 bases between. This CDR3 has 12 residues. The CDR3 DNA is TGTGCCAGCAGCGTAGCTGAGAATGAGCAGTTCTTC. Translating it yields CASSVAENEQFF.

The V call is TRBV11-2, the J call TRBJ2-3; weak D call: TRBD1 (5 bases). This CDR3 is 17 amino acids long. Germline V gene data show CDR1 as SGHAT and CDR2 as FQNNGV. The V end lost 5 bases, the J end lost 0 bases, and 18 bases lay between the germline ends. The CDR3 nucleotides are TGTGCCAGCAGCCCCGTCAGGGCGGCCGCTAGCACAGATACGCAGTATTTT. It specifies CASSPVRAAASTDTQYF. Using reference TRBV11-2 and TRBJ2-3 for the parts outside the CDR3, the full variable domain is EAGVAQSPRYKIIEKRQSVAFWCNPISGHATLYWYQQILGQGPKLLIQFQNNGVVDDSQLPKDRFSAERLKGVDSTLKIQPAKLEDSAVYLCASSPVRAAASTDTQYFGPGTRLTVL.

This clone turned up a few times. The chain has TRBV12-2 and TRBJ1-5. TRBV12-2 is flagged as a pseudogene. This CDR3 region has 13 residues. The CDR3 region has the DNA TGTGCAAGTCGCTTAGATGGCAGCGAGCCCCAGCATTTT. It codes for CASRLDGSEPQHF.

The chain is built from TRBV5-4 and TRBJ1-2; no firm D call. V lost 0 bases and J lost 5, with 11 bases in between. The CDR3 contains 14 residues. In germline, CDR1 is SGHNT, CDR2 YYREEE (reference sequence). The CDR3 DNA reads TGTGCCAGCAGCTTGGCAGGCAACGAATATGGCTACACCTTC. Its translation: CASSLAGNEYGYTF.

The V gene is TRBV5-6, the J gene TRBJ1-5; D not resolved. V gave up 0 bases and J gave up 4 bases, with 8 bases separating them. Germline loops: CDR1 SGHDT, CDR2 YYEEEE. This CDR3 is 14 amino acids long. CDR3 sequence: CASSLVTGNQPQHF. The DNA for the CDR3 is TGTGCCAGCAGCTTGGTGACGGGGAATCAGCCCCAGCATTTT.

There are a few counts of this clone. The V gene is TRBV7-2, the J gene TRBJ1-1; no definite D call. CDR1 and CDR2 from the germline V gene are SGHTA and FQGNSA. This CDR3 spans 12 amino acids. The V and J ends lost 6 bases and 7 bases respectively, with 12 bases between them. Here the CDR3 DNA reads TGTGCCAGCAGGTTGGAATACTATGAAGCTTTCTTT. It yields the protein CASRLEYYEAFF.

This clone was seen a handful of times. The rearrangement links TRBV21-1 to TRBJ2-7; the table calls TRBD1, which could not be checked here. TRBV21-1 is shown as a pseudogene. The CDR3 totals 18 residues. The CDR3 sequence: CASSKEKGGQAISYEQYF. The DNA for the CDR3 is TGTGCCAGCAGCAAAGAAAAGGGGGGACAGGCGATATCCTACGAGCAGTACTTC.

The V gene is TRBV19, the J gene TRBJ1-2, with D possibly TRBD1 on 6 matching bases. The V gene lost 5 bases and the J gene lost 7 bases, with 23 bases spanning the gap. CDR1 and CDR2 (germline): LNHDA, SQIVND (reference sequence). This CDR3 contains 16 residues. The CDR3 reads CASSVTQGAIIGGYTF. CDR3 bases: TGTGCCAGTAGTGTGACACAGGGAGCGATTATAGGTGGCTACACCTTC.

As to this clone: Within the sample, other DNA sequences also encode this same CDR3. DNA of the CDR3: TGTGCCAGCAGTGAAGGGACAGGGGGCAATGAGCAGTTCTTC. Residues: CASSEGTGGNEQFF. This chain uses TRBV25-1 with TRBJ2-1; TRBD1 aligns across 11 bases. This CDR3 region has 14 residues. CDR1 MGHDK and CDR2 SYGVNS come from the germline V gene. After removal of 2 bases from V and 6 bases from J, the junction contained 0 bases not matched to a gene.

The chain carries TRBV29-1 and TRBJ1-1; D perhaps matches TRBD1 (6 bases). The V and J ends lost 3 bases and 13 bases respectively, with 15 bases between them. CDR1 and CDR2 from the germline V gene are SQVTM and ANQGSEA. This CDR3 is 11 amino acids long. This CDR3 reads CSVEAGRGVFF. DNA for the CDR3: TGCAGCGTTGAGGCCGGCAGGGGAGTTTTCTTT.

This clone was seen more than once but under ten times. This rearrangement joins TRBV7-2 to TRBJ2-7; D might be TRBD2 (6 bases). The V and J ends lost 8 bases and 6 bases respectively, with 20 bases between them. This CDR3 contains 14 residues. Germline V gene sequence: CDR1 SGHTA, CDR2 FQGNSA. For the CDR3, the DNA is TGTGCCAGCCATCCGGGACTCGGGTCGTTCGAGCAGTACTTC. Encoded protein: CASHPGLGSFEQYF.

This clone occurred a few times. The chain employs TRBV7-6 and TRBJ2-1; TRBD2 matches at 11 bases. V was clipped by 5 bases and J by 3 bases; unmatched bases: 3. Germline V CDR1 and CDR2: SGHVS, FNYEAQ. The CDR3 has 15 residues. The CDR3 protein is CASSETSGIYNEQFF. CDR3 sequence (DNA): TGTGCCAGCAGCGAGACTAGCGGGATCTACAATGAGCAGTTCTTC.

The sample holds one count of this clone. The chain recombines TRBV2 with TRBJ1-2; weak D call: TRBD1 (5 bases). CDR1 and CDR2 (germline): SNHLY, FYNNEI. The germline V and J ends were trimmed by 3 bases and 2 bases, with 7 bases remaining between them. This CDR3 is built from 13 residues. CDR3 region: CASSEPGNYGYTF. Written as DNA, the CDR3 is TGTGCCAGCAGTGAGCCAGGGAACTATGGCTACACCTTC.